This paragraph reports one T cell receptor beta chain. Germline V gene data show CDR1 as LGHDT and CDR2 as YNNKEL (reference sequence). The CDR3 loop spans 16 amino acids. V was clipped by 4 bases and J by 1 base; unmatched bases: 4. This record belongs to a study of blood T cell repertoires in COVID-19. Across the whole study: The United States, Italy and Spain supplied acute and convalescent COVID-19 samples. The cDNA or gDNA used as material had been derived from T cells, B-cell-depleted T cells, or PBMCs.

As handled by the study authors: Nucleated cell number was recorded as an estimate derived from reference gene primer amplification. Data came from immunoSEQ multiplex PCR; TCRdb stores just in-frame clones and leaves some out. Clone size and the V and J calls come from that table; the DNA yielded D and trimming. The data contain hundreds of thousands of clones, roughly 88% of them singletons. Specimen: peripheral blood. The receptor was derived from a woman between 25 and 40 years old with active or convalescent COVID-19. V and J are TRBV3-1 (or the pseudogene TRBV3-2) and TRBJ2-5, with TRBD2 identical over 12 bases. CDR3 sequence reads: CASSPPTSGSQETQYF. The CDR3 DNA reads TGTGCCAGCAGCCCTCCGACTAGCGGGAGCCAAGAGACCCAGTACTTC.